Below, 19 T cell receptor beta chains from the same sample are listed, as sequenced in a study of T cell responses to AZD1222 COVID-19 vaccine. Produced via immunoSEQ multiplex PCR; TCRdb's table is partial and in-frame only. The data show around 140,000 clones, 70% to 90% seen once. Source: peripheral blood, taken on day 0 of AZD1222 vaccination. These receptors came from an adult in good health.

This rearrangement joins TRBV7-9 to TRBJ2-3; D is perhaps TRBD1 (6 bases). CDR3 size: 17 residues. Germline loops: CDR1 SEHNR, CDR2 FQNEAQ (reference sequence). The germline V and J ends were trimmed by 1 base and 0 bases, with 14 bases remaining between them. CDR3 in DNA: TGTGCCAGCAGCTTAGGGGAGACAGGTTCTAGCACAGATACGCAGTATTTT. This codes for CASSLGETGSSTDTQYF.

This clone was counted once. The chain recombines TRBV4-2 with TRBJ2-1, with D perhaps given as TRBD1 or TRBD2 (6 bases each). Trimming took off 0 bases at V and 4 bases at J, with 10 bases between the two ends. Germline CDR1 LGHNA, CDR2 YNFKEQ. There are 15 residues in the CDR3. The CDR3 loop is CASSQEGGRYNEQFF. The DNA for the CDR3 is TGTGCCAGCAGCCAAGAGGGGGGCCGGTACAATGAGCAGTTCTTC.

This sequence joins TRBV4-2 and TRBJ1-1, with D hard to call. Germline V gives CDR1 LGHNA, CDR2 YNFKEQ. The CDR3 runs to 15 residues. Trimming removed 1 base from V and 7 bases from J, with 16 bases in between. Written as DNA, the CDR3 is TGTGCCAGCAGCCAAGGGAGCATTCTAGGCTATGAAGCTTTCTTT. This sequence encodes CASSQGSILGYEAFF.

The chain couples TRBV2 to TRBJ2-7; D is undetermined. The V end was cut by 3 bases, the J end by 0 bases, with 6 bases between. The germline V gene encodes CDR1 SNHLY and CDR2 FYNNEI. This CDR3 has 13 amino acids. CDR3 sequence (DNA): TGTGCCAGCAGTGATTTGGTCTCCTACGAGCAGTACTTC. Its translation: CASSDLVSYEQYF.

The chain joins TRBV5-1 to TRBJ2-1; weak D call: TRBD1 (7 bases). Trimming took off 1 base at V and 9 bases at J, with 14 bases between the two ends. The CDR3 sequence is 14 residues long. Germline V CDR1 and CDR2: SGHRS, YFSETQ. The CDR3 reads CASSLTQGGGEQFF. DNA of the CDR3: TGCGCCAGCAGCTTGACGCAGGGGGGAGGTGAGCAGTTCTTC.

The V call is TRBV6-4, the J call TRBJ1-2; 9 nucleotides agree with TRBD1. Germline V CDR1 and CDR2: MRHNA, SNTAGT. Unmatched junction bases numbered 10, after V lost 6 bases and J lost 8 bases. The CDR3 spans 14 residues. The CDR3 DNA follows: TGTGCCAGCAGACAGGGGGCGCAGATGGGGGGCTACACCTTC. This translates into CASRQGAQMGGYTF.

The chain is built from TRBV19 and TRBJ2-2, with D perhaps matching TRBD2 (5 bases). Per the germline V gene, CDR1 is LNHDA and CDR2 is SQIVND (reference sequence). The CDR3 has 14 amino acids. Deletions cut 4 bases from V and 1 base from J, with 7 bases between. The CDR3 loop reads CASSNEGNTGELFF. The CDR3, as DNA: TGTGCCAGTAGTAACGAGGGGAACACCGGGGAGCTGTTTTTT. Full variable domain (remainder filled in from reference TRBV19 and TRBJ2-2): DGGITQSPKYLFRKEGQNVTLSCEQNLNHDAMYWYRQDPGQGLRLIYYSQIVNDFQKGDIAEGYSVSREKKESFPLTVTSAQKNPTAFYLCASSNEGNTGELFFGEGSRLTVL.

The chain carries TRBV9 and TRBJ1-2, with 9 nucleotides matching TRBD1. With V trimmed by 2 bases and J by 8 bases, 13 bases remained unmatched. The V gene's germline CDR1 is SGDLS and CDR2 YYNGEE. The CDR3 consists of 16 residues. In DNA, the CDR3 is TGTGCCAGCAGCGTTGGGCCACCCGGGACAGGGTTCGGCTACACCTTC. This gives the protein CASSVGPPGTGFGYTF.

The chain is built from TRBV11-3 and TRBJ2-2; 12 bases align to TRBD1. Per the germline V gene, CDR1 is SGHNT and CDR2 is YENEEA. CDR3 length equals 14 residues. J gave up 7 bases and V 5 bases, and 2 bases lay outside the gene matches. The CDR3 bases are TGTGCCAGCAGCGGGACAGGGGGCCTCGGGGAGCTGTTTTTT. It specifies CASSGTGGLGELFF.

The chain uses TRBV19 and TRBJ2-7; no definite D call. The CDR3 is 15 amino acids. V was pared by 2 bases and J by 2 bases, with 13 bases between. Germline V gives CDR1 LNHDA, CDR2 SQIVND (reference sequence). CDR3 DNA sequence: TGTGCCAGTAGTATACTCCCCGGGCAGGCCTACGAGCAGTACTTC. Translated, it gives CASSILPGQAYEQYF.

J is TRBJ1-4 and V is TRBV9; unclear D gene. V lost 0 bases to trimming and J lost 8 bases, with 14 bases between them. CDR1 and CDR2 (germline): SGDLS, YYNGEE. The CDR3 totals 15 residues. CDR3 sequence reads: CASSVGVVFTEKLFF. In DNA, the CDR3 is TGTGCCAGCAGCGTAGGCGTCGTCTTCACCGAAAAACTGTTTTTT.

The CDR3 nucleotides read TGCGCCAGCAGTCTCGGGGGCCCAGATACGCAGTATTTT. This encodes CASSLGGPDTQYF. The rearrangement links TRBV10-1 to TRBJ2-3; D is possibly TRBD1 or TRBD2 (6 bases each). Germline CDR1 WNHNN, CDR2 SYGVQD (reference sequence). This CDR3 is built from 13 residues. With 5 bases removed from V and 4 bases from J, the gap between germline ends came to 10 bases.

Only one count was recorded for this clone. This chain uses TRBV5-1 with TRBJ1-5; no firm D call. In germline, CDR1 is SGHRS, CDR2 YFSETQ. CDR3 length: 13 amino acids. Trimming pared 1 base from V and 0 bases from J, leaving 2 bases between. This CDR3 is CASSLNSNQPQHF. CDR3 DNA: TGCGCCAGCAGCTTGAATAGCAATCAGCCCCAGCATTTT.

The rearrangement uses TRBV7-9 and TRBJ1-5; no clear D gene. The V gene lost 4 bases and the J gene lost 9 bases, with 10 bases spanning the gap. Looked up from germline, CDR1 is SEHNR and CDR2 is FQNEAQ (reference sequence). This CDR3 contains 12 residues. The CDR3 DNA sequence: TGTGCCAGCAGCTACGATTTGGGGCCCCAGCATTTT. Translated: CASSYDLGPQHF.

This chain joins TRBV4-1 and TRBJ1-6; D is unclear. The CDR3 totals 15 residues. V lost 0 bases and J lost 10, with 13 bases in between. The germline V gene has CDR1 MGHRA and CDR2 YSYEKL. Here the CDR3 reads CASSQDNGGRSPLHF. In DNA, the CDR3 is TGCGCCAGCAGCCAAGATAACGGTGGGCGATCACCCCTCCACTTT.

The V call is TRBV2, the J call TRBJ2-7, with 8 bases fitting TRBD1. CDR3 length: 14 residues. Per the germline V gene, CDR1 is SNHLY and CDR2 is FYNNEI. The ends lost 8 bases at V and 2 bases at J; junction bases unmatched: 8. In DNA form, the CDR3 reads TGTGCCAGCGGACAGGGTAAGGGGCCCTACGAGCAGTACTTC. Protein sequence: CASGQGKGPYEQYF.

V usage is TRBV28 and J usage is TRBJ1-3; D may be TRBD1 (5 bases). Trimming left V 6 bases short and J 0 bases short, with 24 bases between. CDR1 is MDHEN and CDR2 is SYDVKM in the germline V gene. The CDR3 spans 19 residues. The CDR3 bases are TGTGCCAGCAGCTCCCGGCGTGGGGGGGAGGGGAGCTCTGGAAACACCATATATTTT. Amino acids: CASSSRRGGEGSSGNTIYF.

The rearrangement joins TRBV13 to TRBJ2-1; 11 nucleotides match TRBD2. The CDR3 loop spans 16 amino acids. J was trimmed by 9 bases and V by 5 bases; bases with no gene match: 12. Germline CDR1 and CDR2: PRHDT and FYEKMQ (reference sequence). CDR3 region: CASSRTAGTSGSEQFF. CDR3 DNA sequence: TGTGCCAGCAGCCGCACGGCCGGGACTAGCGGTAGTGAGCAGTTCTTC.

The CDR3 loop reads CASRGTGGHNQPQHF. For the CDR3, the DNA is TGTGCCAGCCGAGGGACAGGGGGACATAATCAGCCCCAGCATTTT. V gene TRBV28 combines with J gene TRBJ1-5, with 11 bases that match TRBD1. V lost 8 bases to trimming and J lost 4 bases; unmatched junction nucleotides: 7. The CDR3 spans 15 residues. Germline-derived CDR1 and CDR2 are MDHEN and SYDVKM.